Sequencing of this T cell receptor (beta chain) was carried out in a study of cytomegalovirus exposure and HLA in healthy donors listed by TCRdb under 2017. In the study overall: An earlier analysis of 587 of the donors reported 276 Gb of sequence data and some 110 million unique TCR beta sequences obtained from some 200 million T cells. The study profiled the T cell repertoires of 500 to 800 subjects by immunosequencing and related them to cytomegalovirus serostatus. Donor age, sex, ethnicity and CMV serostatus were compiled together with the repertoire data. An earlier analysis of approximately 580 of the donors used high-throughput TCR beta sequencing to judge whether each TCR beta V gene segment behaved as functional or pseudogenic. About 320 gigabases of sequencing data and tens of millions of unique TCR sequences were included in an early release covering 550 to 800 HLA-typed donors. Class I and class II HLA loci were covered by the typing at four-digit resolution. The study was designed to test whether signatures of past pathogen exposure could be identified by cataloging public T cell receptors. To predict cytomegalovirus infection status, the study combined high-throughput TCR immunosequencing, statistical association of individual TCRs with disease status, and machine learning. Among the roughly 370 genotyped donors, around 81% belonged to the genetic ancestry cluster associated with self-reported Caucasian donors. All discovery cohort repertoires had been generated using a single sequencing platform. A later genetic analysis used genome-wide SNP genotypes for about 65% of the 666 donors, treating that subset as a discovery cohort. Across some 400 genotyped donors of the cohort, an average of approximately 240,000 unique TCR beta nucleotide sequences per donor were sequenced, and around 20% of those sequences were non-productive. Typing coverage differed by locus: A, B, C, DRB1 and DQB1 were typed in roughly 620-630 donors, DQA1 in about 510, DPA1 in approximately 610, and DPB1 in just under 490. A later analysis re-examined previously published TCR beta repertoires from several hundred donors and added high-resolution HLA genotyping to investigate patterns of TCR occurrence. In addition to the first cohort of 666 subjects, a separate validation cohort of approximately 130 different subjects was used. Because of strong linkage in the cohort, roughly 5 DR-DQ haplotypes were treated as single units for association and clustering. The later analysis used no new phenotypic data to find candidate immune exposures, relying instead on TCR beta sequences and their occurrence across donors. The investigation overall reported the following: When HLA alleles, especially DR and DQ, strongly co-occurred, attributing TCR associations to individual alleles was difficult. The 87-base-pair reads could not distinguish some IMGT-functional V segments, including TRBV6-2 and TRBV6-3, so those segments were excluded. Most CMV-associated TCR beta chains appeared to be HLA-restricted in a later analysis, and the HLA associations seemed to be driven largely by CMV exposure. In a later analysis, TCR association rates were found to vary across HLA loci, with the most associated TCRs seen for DRB1 alleles and the fewest for HLA-C alleles. Correlated functional status among segregating V segments might reflect linkage disequilibrium, but an unknown experimental factor could not be ruled out. In an earlier analysis of about 600 of the donors, most TCR beta V segments appeared in productive rearrangements about 87% or about 30% of the time, broadly matching IMGT annotations. In both the original and validation cohorts, the classifier was reported to diagnose cytomegalovirus status with high specificity and sensitivity. A further reported finding was that TCR beta sequences accurately predicted the HLA-A and HLA-B alleles for most subjects in the first cohort. The earlier analysis of about 600 of the donors excluded some 15 rarely observed V segments, including chromosome 9 orphons, because counts were too low. V-gene and J-gene trimming of TCR beta chains was associated with a missense DCLRE1C variant in a later genetic analysis, and the association was replicated in an independent cohort. Immune exposure information for the cohort was limited to CMV serostatus. A later genetic analysis reported fewer N-insertions in productive TCRs among donors in an Asian-associated ancestry cluster than the roughly 620-donor mean. Across donors, most TCR sequences were observed very rarely, whereas some public TCRs were present in many individuals. At a false discovery rate of 0.05, a later analysis linked approximately 18,000 TCR beta sequences to specific HLA alleles. The study listed 150 to 200 TCR beta chains as associated with cytomegalovirus. A cluster of highly shared sequence variants was judged likely to be a technical artifact of the sequencing pipeline. Sequencing depth was assumed to be roughly uniform across donors in the presence/absence analyses, though that assumption may not hold. In this cohort, only TCR beta chains were sequenced, and detectable features were limited by the absence of alpha or paired-chain data. A later analysis reported that several top co-occurrence clusters appeared linked to parvovirus B19, influenza, CMV and Epstein-Barr virus. It was suggested by the authors that the approach could potentially be generalized to other disease states and immunological phenotypes. In a later analysis, HLA-associated TCR beta chains were found to be more clonally expanded and to have lower generation probabilities than equally common non-associated chains. Because HLA typing was missing for some donors at each locus, association tests included only the typed subset. A few of the identified cytomegalovirus-associated TCR beta chains were confirmed in vitro to be specific for cytomegalovirus antigens.

Via the germline V gene (reference sequence), CDR1 is SGHNT and CDR2 YYREEE. From the cysteine up to the phenylalanine, the CDR3 has a length of 14 residues. Only the CDR3 part of the read is kept: 42 bases, read in frame from the first base. The junction shows trimming of 5 bases on V and 7 bases on J, plus 18 bases between the germline ends. The cohort comprised approximately 700 healthy bone marrow donors. At the time of sampling, every cohort member was nominally healthy, though immune exposures that went unrecorded were likely present. The donor tested CMV seronegative and was one of the 352 seronegative cohort members. A peripheral blood sample was provided by each donor, and peripheral blood mononuclear cells were used for TCR beta sequencing. The Qiagen DNeasy Blood Extraction Kit was used to extract genomic DNA from the blood cell samples. Libraries were constructed by the immunoSEQ multiplex PCR assay. The multiplex PCR relied on a mix of 60 forward primers for TCR Vbeta segments and 13 reverse primers for TCR Jbeta segments. The CDR3 region of rearranged TCR beta genes was amplified from genomic DNA with a multiplex PCR assay. The amplified TCR beta libraries were sequenced on the Illumina HiSeq System as 87-base-pair reads. Concerning the study's data processing: A later analysis counted about 80 million unique TCR beta chains across the 690 or so repertoires, and roughly 9.9 million of these chains were shared by at least two donors. Raw reads were error-corrected and collapsed into unique sequences with a nearest-neighbor algorithm that merged closely related sequences to remove PCR and sequencing errors. Alignment of CDR3 sequences to IMGT reference sequences was used to assign V, D and J gene segments. For a sequence to be retained, a match of at least six nucleotides was required to both a V gene segment and a J gene segment. Rearrangements were called productive when the CDR3 lacked stop codons and stayed in frame with V and J; all others were non-productive. CDR3 was defined according to IMGT convention as the region running from the second conserved V-encoded cysteine to the conserved J-encoded phenylalanine. In an earlier analysis of around 640 of the donors, sequences lacking an unambiguous match to a single V gene segment were excluded. An earlier analysis of several hundred of the donors called V segments functional above 56.7% productive rearrangements and segregating when the between-donor standard deviation exceeded 5%. A statistical classification framework was built to diagnose cytomegalovirus status from the catalog of TCR beta chain sequences. V and J gene assignment, in a later analysis, came from comparing TCR nucleotide sequences with IMGT/GENE-DB human TR gene sequences. In a later analysis, CDR3 sequences and most-parsimonious VDJ recombination scenarios were assigned using the TCRdist pipeline. In a later analysis, every TCR beta chain was defined by the combination of its CDR3 amino acid sequence and its V-gene family, and reads without a unique V-gene family were dropped. In a later analysis, approximately 590 highly shared, low-generation-probability nucleotide sequences were removed to address suspected cross-contamination and a sequencing artifact. In a later analysis, a clonal expansion index for each public chain was calculated from normalized within-repertoire ranks of inferred template counts. In a later analysis, generation probabilities were computed with a VDJ recombination model fitted to out-of-frame rearrangements, and the resulting probabilities were checked against IGoR. In a later analysis, TCR-TCR, TCR-HLA and TCR-CMV co-occurrence was scored with hypergeometric tests, and a repertoire-size bias correction was applied to TCR pairs. In a later analysis, false discovery rates were estimated by permuting HLA or CMV assignments 20 times. In a later analysis, co-occurring TCRs were grouped with DBSCAN, and TCRdist sequence similarity was added when clustering was performed within HLA-allele-positive subsets. Co-occurrence clustering excluded repertoires with fewer than 30,000 or more than 120,000 public chains, plus five with anomalous nucleotide sharing. Sourced from immuneACCESS, this table was stored by TCRdb with only in-frame sequences that have V and J called. A share of the clones is absent; for the studies checked, an unresolved V gene accounts for under half, and the remainder has no known explanation. V, J and clone size derive from that table, while D and trimming were established from the DNA sequence. The sample profile shows 120,000 to 150,000 clones; 70% to 85% of them were found once. The ten biggest clones cover 3% to 3.5% of the sample.

To note about this clone: No antigen is known for it. Per-base quality was not reported, and no clone a single base away is much larger than it.

The sequencing sample was made of PBMCs. This sequence was found in a male donor in good health and CMV-seronegative. The chain employs TRBV5-4 and TRBJ1-1; a tentative D match to TRBD1 spans 5 bases. The base sequence is TGTGCCAGCAGACCCGCGACAGTTGGCTGTGAAGCTTTCTTT. It translates as CASRPATVGCEAFF.